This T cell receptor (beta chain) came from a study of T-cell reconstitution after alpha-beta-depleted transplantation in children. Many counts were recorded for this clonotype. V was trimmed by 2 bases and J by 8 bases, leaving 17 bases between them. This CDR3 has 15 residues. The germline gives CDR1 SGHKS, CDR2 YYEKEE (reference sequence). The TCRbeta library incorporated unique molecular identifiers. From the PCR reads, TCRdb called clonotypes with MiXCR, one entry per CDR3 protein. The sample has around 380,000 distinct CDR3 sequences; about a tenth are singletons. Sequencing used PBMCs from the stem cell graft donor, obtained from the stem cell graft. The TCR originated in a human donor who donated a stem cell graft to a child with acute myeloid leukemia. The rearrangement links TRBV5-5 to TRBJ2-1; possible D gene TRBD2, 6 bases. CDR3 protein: CASSLSGLSNDEQFF. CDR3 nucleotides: TGTGCCAGCAGCTTATCGGGACTGAGCAATGATGAGCAGTTCTTC.